This TCR beta chain was recorded in a study of CD8 T cells in ankylosing spondylitis (dated 2017 in TCRdb). General notes on the study: To find TCR variants linked to disease, the study profiled T cell receptor beta repertoires in ankylosing spondylitis patients and healthy donors. Peripheral blood samples were taken, and synovial fluid was additionally collected from ankylosing spondylitis patients. The full study cohort was made up of approximately 27 ankylosing spondylitis patients and roughly 100 healthy donors. General conclusions and limits of the study: Blood from ankylosing spondylitis patients appeared to be characterized by a TCR beta motif composed of several highly homologous amino acid variants. Some motif variants had previously been reported in the synovial fluid and blood of reactive arthritis patients, which suggests shared mechanisms of disease initiation. The disease-linked clones had a CD8+ phenotype and were found at relatively low frequencies in peripheral blood. The disease-linked clones were reported as significantly enriched in matched synovial fluid samples from ankylosing spondylitis patients.

This clonotype was detected many times. The antigen it recognizes is unknown. One base away there is no much larger clone; base qualities are not given. V lost 7 bases and J lost 4 bases; the stretch between them is 7 bases long. The CDR3 covers 12 residues, taking in both the cysteine and the phenylalanine. Of all the DNA, just the CDR3 is kept, 36 bases in frame from base 1. The germline V gene provides CDR1 SNHLY and CDR2 FYNNEI. These reads were obtained on an Illumina HiSeq 2500. Quantitative 5'-RACE with molecular barcodes was the method used to prepare the TCR beta libraries. In the authors' own workflow: A new computational method based on a probabilistic model of VDJ rearrangement was used to identify disease-linked TCR variants. TCRdb ran its own pipeline on the public reads, namely fastp trimming at Q25 and MiXCR clone calling, and kept in-frame beta chains. Every distinct CDR3 protein forms one entry, paired with its most common genes and DNA. In this record, the V and J calls reflect TCRdb's handling and not the investigators' own analysis. A total of fewer than 200,000 distinct CDR3 sequences appear in this sample, over 15% of them only once. The leading ten clones occupy 4.3% of the sample.

Recombination linked TRBV2 to TRBJ2-2; a confident D gene designation cannot be given. The sample was blood, either unsorted or a sorted T cell fraction (not recorded which). The receptor's source is a male donor under 35 with ankylosing spondylitis or in good health (not recorded which). Donor details come from another sample of the same person, matched by shared clones. CDR3 reads: CASTLSTGELFF. The DNA sequence follows: TGTGCCAGCACTTTGAGCACCGGGGAGCTGTTTTTT.